The rows below give T cell receptor beta chains drawn from one sample of a study of blood T cell repertoires in COVID-19. Assay: immunoSEQ multiplex PCR; the TCRdb copy retains only in-frame clones and omits some. The data show roughly 59,000 clones, 78% seen once. The sequencing input was peripheral blood. Receptors originate from a man older than 75 with acute or convalescent COVID-19. The CDR3 runs from the conserved cysteine through the conserved F or W. Each record gives: CDR3 length, clone size, D gene, V gene, J gene, CDR3 protein, CDR3 DNA. A D gene is named only where the DNA matches it firmly. The size of a clone is reported for some rows only, either as once, few or many, or as a class for expanded clones.

length: 16; size: once; D: TRBD2; V: TRBV9; J: TRBJ2-3; CDR3: CASSVATGGGTDTQYF; DNA: TGTGCCAGCAGCGTAGCTACGGGGGGAGGCACAGATACGCAGTATTTT
length: 13; size: .; D: .; V: TRBV29-1; J: TRBJ2-5; CDR3: CSVDGGRRETQYF; DNA: TGCAGCGTTGACGGGGGTCGGAGGGAGACCCAGTACTTC
length: 13; size: .; D: .; V: TRBV7-9; J: TRBJ2-6; CDR3: CASSHSGANVLTF; DNA: TGTGCCAGCAGCCACTCTGGGGCCAACGTCCTGACTTTC
length: 12; size: .; D: .; V: TRBV11-2; J: TRBJ2-5; CDR3: CASSLEGETQYF; DNA: TGTGCCAGCAGCCTCGAGGGAGAGACCCAGTACTTC
length: 15; size: .; D: .; V: TRBV11-3; J: TRBJ2-2; CDR3: CASRDGSGNTGELFF; DNA: TGTGCCAGCAGAGACGGTTCAGGGAACACCGGGGAGCTGTTTTTT
length: 17; size: .; D: TRBD2; V: TRBV11-2; J: TRBJ2-5; CDR3: CASSPIVGLAGSETQYF; DNA: TGTGCCAGCAGCCCAATAGTGGGACTAGCGGGGTCAGAGACCCAGTACTTC
length: 18; size: .; D: .; V: TRBV5-1; J: TRBJ2-1; CDR3: CASSLGGLARIPTNEQFF; DNA: TGCGCCAGCAGCTTGGGTGGCCTAGCGCGTATTCCAACTAATGAGCAGTTCTTC
length: 16; size: .; D: TRBD2; V: TRBV25-1; J: TRBJ2-1; CDR3: CASSELAGANYNEQFF; DNA: TGTGCCAGCAGTGAACTAGCGGGAGCGAACTACAATGAGCAGTTCTTC
length: 17; size: .; D: TRBD1; V: TRBV4-1; J: TRBJ2-2; CDR3: CASSTYQGQGVTGELFF; DNA: TGCGCCAGCAGCACTTATCAGGGACAGGGGGTCACCGGGGAGCTGTTTTTT
length: 14; size: .; D: TRBD1; V: TRBV24-1; J: TRBJ1-2; CDR3: CATSGPGQGRGYTF; DNA: TGTGCCACCAGTGGTCCGGGACAGGGGAGAGGCTACACCTTC
length: 15; size: .; D: .; V: TRBV5-1; J: TRBJ1-4; CDR3: CASSREIAAPEKLFF; DNA: TGCGCCAGCAGTCGCGAGATTGCAGCGCCTGAAAAACTGTTTTTT
length: 16; size: .; D: .; V: TRBV11-2; J: TRBJ2-5; CDR3: CASSLKARGFQETQYF; DNA: TGTGCCAGCAGCTTAAAAGCCAGGGGATTCCAAGAGACCCAGTACTTC
length: 15; size: .; D: TRBD1; V: TRBV7-9; J: TRBJ1-3; CDR3: CASSQDRSSGNTIYF; DNA: TGTGCCAGCAGCCAGGACAGGAGCTCTGGAAACACCATATATTTT
length: 15; size: .; D: TRBD1; V: TRBV5-5; J: TRBJ1-1; CDR3: CASSPMTGQYTEAFF; DNA: TGTGCCAGCAGTCCAATGACGGGACAGTACACTGAAGCTTTCTTT
length: 14; size: .; D: .; V: TRBV7-8; J: TRBJ1-5; CDR3: CASSLQGSNQPQHF; DNA: TGTGCCAGCAGCTTACAGGGTAGCAATCAGCCCCAGCATTTT
length: 20; size: .; D: TRBD2; V: TRBV7-9; J: TRBJ2-1; CDR3: CASTGLWGTSDLSSYNEQFF; DNA: TGTGCCAGCACCGGTCTTTGGGGTACTAGCGATCTGAGCTCCTACAATGAGCAGTTCTTC
length: 20; size: .; D: TRBD1; V: TRBV6-2/TRBV6-3; J: TRBJ2-2; CDR3: CASSSTSLGLQGVGTGELFF; DNA: TGTGCCAGCAGTTCGACCTCACTCGGATTACAGGGGGTAGGAACCGGGGAGCTGTTTTTT
length: 13; size: .; D: .; V: TRBV27; J: TRBJ1-2; CDR3: CASSFQLQGGYTF; DNA: TGTGCCAGCAGTTTCCAACTCCAGGGCGGCTACACCTTC
length: 15; size: .; D: TRBD1; V: TRBV24-1; J: TRBJ1-5; CDR3: CATSDSGQGYQPQHF; DNA: TGTGCCACCAGTGATTCAGGACAGGGCTATCAGCCCCAGCATTTT
length: 16; size: once; D: TRBD1; V: TRBV30; J: TRBJ1-1; CDR3: CAWSARQGARWTEAFF; DNA: TGTGCCTGGAGTGCCAGACAGGGGGCGCGGTGGACTGAAGCTTTCTTT
length: 15; size: few; D: TRBD2; V: TRBV7-8; J: TRBJ2-7; CDR3: CASTQPGTSSYEQYF; DNA: TGTGCCAGCACCCAACCAGGGACTAGCTCCTACGAGCAGTACTTC
length: 15; size: .; D: .; V: TRBV27; J: TRBJ2-7; CDR3: CASSFSTERFYEQYF; DNA: TGTGCCAGCAGTTTCTCGACAGAAAGATTCTACGAGCAGTACTTC
length: 14; size: .; D: TRBD2; V: TRBV6-5; J: TRBJ2-7; CDR3: CASSSLADLYEQYF; DNA: TGTGCCAGCAGTTCGCTAGCGGACCTCTACGAGCAGTACTTC
length: 16; size: .; D: TRBD2; V: TRBV7-2; J: TRBJ2-1; CDR3: CASSLRPGGGANEQFF; DNA: TGTGCCAGCAGCCTCCGTCCCGGCGGGGGGGCCAATGAGCAGTTCTTC